The clone carrying this T cell receptor beta chain showed up many times. For repertoire sequencing, the TCR beta CDR3 regions were amplified from RNA transcripts. In the first round, RT-PCR was carried out with HTBI primers, and a multiplex PCR formed the second round. From the multiplex PCR reads, TCRdb called clonotypes with MiXCR, one entry per CDR3 protein. The sample holds around 670,000 distinct CDR3 sequences, about 44% seen once. CDR1 is SGDLS, CDR2 YYNGEE, per germline. Trimming pared 0 bases from V and 8 bases from J, leaving 3 bases between. The CDR3 is 12 residues long. The record originates from a study of Graves' ophthalmopathy and Graves' hyperthyroidism.

This TCR came from an adult man with Graves' ophthalmopathy. The V and J genes are TRBV9 and TRBJ1-6; D unclear. Sample: peripheral blood. This CDR3 reads CASSVGDSPLHF. CDR3 nucleotide sequence: TGTGCCAGCAGCGTAGGGGATTCACCCCTCCACTTT.